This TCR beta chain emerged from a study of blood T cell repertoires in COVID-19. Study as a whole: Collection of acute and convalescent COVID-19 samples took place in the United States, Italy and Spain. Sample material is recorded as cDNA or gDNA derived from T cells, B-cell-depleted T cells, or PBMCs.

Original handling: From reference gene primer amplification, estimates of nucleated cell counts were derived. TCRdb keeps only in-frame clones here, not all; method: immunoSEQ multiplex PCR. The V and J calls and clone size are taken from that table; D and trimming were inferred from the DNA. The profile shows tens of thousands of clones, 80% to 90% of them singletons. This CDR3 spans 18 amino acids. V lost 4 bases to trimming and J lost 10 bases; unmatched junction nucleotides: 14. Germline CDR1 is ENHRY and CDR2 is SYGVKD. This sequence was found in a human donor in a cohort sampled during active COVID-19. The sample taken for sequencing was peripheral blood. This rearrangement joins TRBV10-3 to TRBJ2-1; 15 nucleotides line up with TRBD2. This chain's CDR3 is CAISVRTSGRALLYEQFF. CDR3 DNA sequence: TGTGCCATCAGTGTCAGGACTAGCGGGAGGGCCTTATTATACGAGCAGTTCTTC.